This TCR beta chain was captured in a study of PD-L1 blockade in urothelial cancer. Study information: The patients' atezolizumab therapy, 1,200 mg intravenously every 3 weeks, started around 2014. Blood samples had a median of approximately 150,000 T cells, approximately 83,000 unique TCRs, and clonality roughly 0.074. In terms of prior chemotherapy, patients had received 0 to 3 regimens.

Germline V lookup: CDR1 KGHSH, CDR2 LQKENI. V was shortened by 1 base and J by 7 bases, with 17 bases between the two germline ends. The CDR3 runs to 15 residues. This clone was seen once. Each patient gave between 1 and 8 samples of peripheral blood mononuclear cells, which were collected pretreatment and during treatment. Method: immunoSEQ multiplex PCR; TCRdb's copy keeps in-frame clones and lacks some. Here the sample spans around 56,000 clones, around 83% being singletons. This TCR was sampled from a man between 45 and 60 years old with urothelial cancer. The specimen was PBMCs, collected around atezolizumab (anti-PD-L1) treatment. The chain is built from TRBV18 and TRBJ2-7; D is possibly TRBD2 (5 bases). The CDR3 protein is CASSPLRVSPGEQYF. The DNA for the CDR3 is TGTGCCAGCTCACCACTGCGGGTCTCCCCGGGAGAGCAGTACTTC.